A single sample gave rise to the 12 T cell receptor beta chains below, sequenced in a study of T cell repertoires in ileal Crohn's disease (dated by TCRdb to about 2019). The library came from the immunoSEQ multiplex PCR assay. TCRdb took this table from immuneACCESS and kept in-frame rearrangements with V and J called. Such tables lack part of the clones; where checked against another copy, unresolved V genes explain under half of the gap, and the rest is unexplained. The sample table contains about 16,000 clones; only one count was recorded for around 90% of them. The top ten clones comprise approximately 6.5% of the sample. In light of the paper, this sample's time point label describes: inflamed ileum from the surgical specimen. The sequencing sample was made of ileal tissue. Every receptor here comes from an adult with Crohn's disease.

The V gene is TRBV5-6, the J gene TRBJ2-3; D is ambiguous. Germline V gene sequence: CDR1 SGHDT, CDR2 YYEEEE. With 1 base removed from V and 4 bases from J, the gap between germline ends came to 13 bases. CDR3 length equals 15 residues. Here the CDR3 reads CASSLRDGSPDTQYF. The DNA of the CDR3 is TGTGCCAGCAGCTTGCGTGACGGGTCACCAGATACGCAGTATTTT.

The chain has TRBV5-4 and TRBJ2-5; D gene uncertain. CDR3 length: 16 amino acids. V was pared by 0 bases and J by 3 bases, with 15 bases between. Per the germline V gene, CDR1 is SGHNT and CDR2 is YYREEE (reference sequence). The CDR3 region is CASSLDWAEPKETQYF. The CDR3 DNA follows: TGTGCCAGCAGCTTGGATTGGGCGGAGCCCAAAGAGACCCAGTACTTC.

The genes are TRBV10-3 and TRBJ1-5, with unresolved D. V lost 4 bases to trimming and J lost 7 bases, with 11 bases between them. The CDR3 loop spans 13 amino acids. CDR1 is ENHRY, CDR2 SYGVKD, per germline. The CDR3 DNA follows: TGTGCCATCAGTGTAGGTGGGCGACAGCCCCAGCATTTT. This codes for CAISVGGRQPQHF.

This chain joins TRBV19 and TRBJ2-7; D gene unclear. Trimming shortened V by 4 bases and J by 1 base, and 23 bases separated the two germline ends. Germline V lookup: CDR1 LNHDA, CDR2 SQIVND (reference sequence). This CDR3 has 18 amino acids. The CDR3 sequence: CASSTAKTTASFSYEQYF. The CDR3, as DNA: TGTGCCAGTAGTACCGCTAAAACCACAGCCAGCTTTTCCTACGAGCAGTACTTC.

Only one count was recorded for this clone. The rearrangement links TRBV28 to TRBJ1-6, with unresolved D. In germline, CDR1 is MDHEN, CDR2 SYDVKM. Trimming took 7 bases from V and 7 from J, leaving 11 bases between them. This CDR3 spans 13 amino acids. This CDR3 is CASNGKGNSPLHF. The CDR3 nucleotides read TGTGCCAGCAACGGAAAGGGAAATTCACCCCTCCACTTT.

This clone appeared a single time. This CDR3 is also generated by other DNA sequences in the sample. The chain couples TRBV18 to TRBJ1-5, with D maybe TRBD1 (6 bases). This CDR3 is 14 amino acids long. V was trimmed by 3 bases and J by 4 bases, leaving 10 bases between them. Germline V gene data show CDR1 as KGHSH and CDR2 as LQKENI. CDR3: CASSPTDSNQPQHF. The CDR3 DNA sequence: TGTGCCAGCTCACCCACGGACAGTAATCAGCCCCAGCATTTT.

The chain is built from TRBV28 and TRBJ1-2, with 11 bases fitting TRBD1. The germline CDR1 and CDR2 sequences are MDHEN and SYDVKM. The CDR3 runs 18 residues. Trimming at V came to 6 bases and at J to 4 bases, leaving 16 bases not matched to a gene. In DNA, the CDR3 is TGTGCCAGCAGAGAGTTTTTTGCCGGGACAGGGGGTGGCTATGGCTACACCTTC. Encoded protein: CASREFFAGTGGGYGYTF.

V is TRBV7-9 and J is TRBJ2-3, with D tentatively TRBD1 (6 bases). CDR3 length equals 16 residues. V lost 5 bases and J lost 2, with 17 bases in between. Germline V gene sequence: CDR1 SEHNR, CDR2 FQNEAQ (reference sequence). CDR3 DNA: TGTGCCAGCAGCCGATTAGGTTACAGGGTCACAGATACGCAGTATTTT. Its translation: CASSRLGYRVTDTQYF.

The J gene is TRBJ2-3, the V gene TRBV6-5; weak D call: TRBD2 (6 bases). Germline lookup yields CDR1 MNHEY and CDR2 SVGAGI. V gave up 6 bases and J gave up 0 bases, with 10 bases separating them. The CDR3 has 14 amino acids. CDR3 bases: TGTGCCAGCAGGGACCGGGGGAGCACAGATACGCAGTATTTT. Translation: CASRDRGSTDTQYF.

The V gene is TRBV5-1, the J gene TRBJ1-1; weak D call: TRBD1 (5 bases). CDR1 and CDR2 (germline): SGHRS, YFSETQ. V was shortened by 4 bases and J by 0 bases, with 13 bases between the two germline ends. The CDR3 runs to 15 residues. CDR3 region: CASSPGAGLNTEAFF. The DNA of the CDR3 is TGCGCCAGCAGCCCTGGGGCAGGGCTGAACACTGAAGCTTTCTTT.

The CDR3 DNA reads TGTGCCAGCAGTTTTGATGAAAAACTGTTTTTT. This gives the protein CASSFDEKLFF. The chain carries TRBV7-2 and TRBJ1-4; D uncertain. V was pared by 6 bases and J by 6 bases, with 5 bases between. The CDR3 has 11 amino acids. From germline, CDR1 is SGHTA and CDR2 FQGNSA.

The chain has TRBV5-4 and TRBJ2-5; a possible D gene is TRBD2 (6 bases). The CDR3 runs to 16 residues. Deletions cut 2 bases from V and 2 bases from J, with 16 bases between. Germline CDR1 SGHNT, CDR2 YYREEE (reference sequence). DNA for the CDR3: TGTGCCAGCAGCTTAAGATCTAGCGCGGCGCAAGAGACCCAGTACTTC. Protein product: CASSLRSSAAQETQYF.